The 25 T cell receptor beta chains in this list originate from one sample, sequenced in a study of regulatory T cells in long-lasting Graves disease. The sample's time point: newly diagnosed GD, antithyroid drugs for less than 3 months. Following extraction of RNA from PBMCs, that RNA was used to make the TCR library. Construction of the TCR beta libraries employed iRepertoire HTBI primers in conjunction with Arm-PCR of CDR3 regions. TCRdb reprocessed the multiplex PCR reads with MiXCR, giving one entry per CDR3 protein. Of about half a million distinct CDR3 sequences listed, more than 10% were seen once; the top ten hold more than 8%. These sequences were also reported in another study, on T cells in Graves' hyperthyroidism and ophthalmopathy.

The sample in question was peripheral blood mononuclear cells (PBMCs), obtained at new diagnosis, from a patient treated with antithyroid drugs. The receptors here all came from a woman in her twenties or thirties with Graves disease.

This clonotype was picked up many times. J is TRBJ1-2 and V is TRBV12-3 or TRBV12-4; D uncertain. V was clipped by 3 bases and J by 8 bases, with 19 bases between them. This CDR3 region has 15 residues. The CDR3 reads CASSLARRHFPGYTF. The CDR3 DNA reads TGTGCCAGCAGTTTGGCCAGGAGACATTTTCCCGGCTACACCTTC.

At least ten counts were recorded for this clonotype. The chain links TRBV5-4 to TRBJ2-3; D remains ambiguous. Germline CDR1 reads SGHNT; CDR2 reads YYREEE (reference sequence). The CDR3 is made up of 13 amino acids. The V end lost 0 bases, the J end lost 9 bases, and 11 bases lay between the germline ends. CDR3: CASSLEATLTQYF. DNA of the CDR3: TGTGCCAGCAGCTTGGAAGCCACTTTAACGCAGTATTTT.

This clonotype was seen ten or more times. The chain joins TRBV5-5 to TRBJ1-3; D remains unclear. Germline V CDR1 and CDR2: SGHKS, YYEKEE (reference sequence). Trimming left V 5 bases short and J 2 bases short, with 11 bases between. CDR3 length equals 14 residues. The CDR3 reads CASRPQKTGNTIYF. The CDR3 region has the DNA TGTGCCAGCAGACCACAGAAGACTGGAAACACCATATATTTT. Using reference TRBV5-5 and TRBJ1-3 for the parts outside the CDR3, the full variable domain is DAGVTQSPTHLIKTRGQQVTLRCSPISGHKSVSWYQQVLGQGPQFIFQYYEKEERGRGNFPDRFSARQFPNYSSELNVNALLLGDSALYLCASRPQKTGNTIYFGEGSWLTVV.

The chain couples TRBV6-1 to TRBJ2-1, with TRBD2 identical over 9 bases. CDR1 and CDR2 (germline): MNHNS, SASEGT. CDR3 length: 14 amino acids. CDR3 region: CASASGTTYNEQFF. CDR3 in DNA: TGTGCTTCGGCTAGCGGGACTACATACAATGAGCAGTTCTTC.

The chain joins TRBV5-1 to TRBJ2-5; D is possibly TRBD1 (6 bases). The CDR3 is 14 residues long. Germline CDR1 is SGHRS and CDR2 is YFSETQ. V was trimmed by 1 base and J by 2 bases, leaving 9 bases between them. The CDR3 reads CASSLTGRQETQYF. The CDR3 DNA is TGCGCCAGCAGCTTGACAGGGCGTCAAGAGACCCAGTACTTC.

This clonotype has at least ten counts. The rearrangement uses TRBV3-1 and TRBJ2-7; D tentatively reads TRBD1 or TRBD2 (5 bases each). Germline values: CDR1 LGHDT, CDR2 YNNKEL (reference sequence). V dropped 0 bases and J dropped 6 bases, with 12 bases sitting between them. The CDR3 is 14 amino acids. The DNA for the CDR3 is TGTGCCAGCAGCCAAGACAGGGACCTCGCCGAGCAGTACTTC. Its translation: CASSQDRDLAEQYF.

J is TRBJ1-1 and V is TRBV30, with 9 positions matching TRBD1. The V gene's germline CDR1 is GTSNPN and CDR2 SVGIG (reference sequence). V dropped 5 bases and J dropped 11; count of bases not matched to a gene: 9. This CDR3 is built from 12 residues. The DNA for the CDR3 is TGTGCCTGGTGGACAGGGGCGACCGGCGCTTTCTTT. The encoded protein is CAWWTGATGAFF. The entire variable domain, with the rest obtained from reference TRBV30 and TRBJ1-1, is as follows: SQTIHQWPATLVQPVGSPLSLECTVEGTSNPNLYWYRQAAGRGLQLLFYSVGIGQISSEVPQNLSASRPQDRQFILSSKKLLLSDSGFYLCAWWTGATGAFFGQGTRLTVV.

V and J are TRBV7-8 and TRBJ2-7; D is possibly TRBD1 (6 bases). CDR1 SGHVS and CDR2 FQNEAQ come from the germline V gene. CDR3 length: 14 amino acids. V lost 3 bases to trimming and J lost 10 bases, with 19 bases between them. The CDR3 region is CASSFDRGQRKQYF. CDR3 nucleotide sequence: TGTGCCAGCAGCTTCGACAGAGGACAGAGGAAACAGTACTTC.

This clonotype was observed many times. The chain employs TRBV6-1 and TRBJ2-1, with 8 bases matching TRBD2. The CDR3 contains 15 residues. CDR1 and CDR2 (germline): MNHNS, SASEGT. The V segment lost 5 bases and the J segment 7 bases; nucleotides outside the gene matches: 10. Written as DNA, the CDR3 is TGTGCCAGCAGTACCAAAAGCGGGAGTAGGAATGAGCAGTTCTTC. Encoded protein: CASSTKSGSRNEQFF.

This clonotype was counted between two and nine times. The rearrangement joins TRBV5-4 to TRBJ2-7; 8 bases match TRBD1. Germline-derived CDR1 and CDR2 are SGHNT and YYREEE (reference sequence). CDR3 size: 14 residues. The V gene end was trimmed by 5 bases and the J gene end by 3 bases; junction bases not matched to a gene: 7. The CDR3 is CASRDQGARYEQYF. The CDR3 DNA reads TGTGCCAGCAGGGACCAGGGGGCGCGCTACGAGCAGTACTTC.

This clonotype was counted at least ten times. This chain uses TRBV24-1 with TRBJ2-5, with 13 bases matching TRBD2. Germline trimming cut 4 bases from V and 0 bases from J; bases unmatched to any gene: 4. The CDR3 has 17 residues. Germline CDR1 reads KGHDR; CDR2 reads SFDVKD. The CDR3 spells CATSDTSGRADQETQYF. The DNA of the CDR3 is TGTGCCACCAGTGACACTAGCGGGAGGGCCGACCAAGAGACCCAGTACTTC.

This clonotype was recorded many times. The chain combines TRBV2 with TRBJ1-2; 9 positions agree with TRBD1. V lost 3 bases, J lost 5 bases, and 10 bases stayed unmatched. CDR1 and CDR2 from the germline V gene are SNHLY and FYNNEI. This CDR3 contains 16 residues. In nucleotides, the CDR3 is TGTGCCAGCAGTGATTATCGGACAGGGGTAGGGTATGGCTACACCTTC. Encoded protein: CASSDYRTGVGYGYTF.

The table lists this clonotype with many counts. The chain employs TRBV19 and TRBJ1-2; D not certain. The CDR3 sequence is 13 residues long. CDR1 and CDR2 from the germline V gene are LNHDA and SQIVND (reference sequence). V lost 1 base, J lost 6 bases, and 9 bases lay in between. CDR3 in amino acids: CASSIAEADGYTF. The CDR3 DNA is TGTGCCAGTAGTATAGCCGAGGCGGATGGCTACACCTTC.

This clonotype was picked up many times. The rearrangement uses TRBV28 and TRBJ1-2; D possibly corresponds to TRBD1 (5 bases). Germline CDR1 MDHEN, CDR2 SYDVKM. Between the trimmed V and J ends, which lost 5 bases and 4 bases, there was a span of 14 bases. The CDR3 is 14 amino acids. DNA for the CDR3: TGTGCCAGCAGTCCGGGGGGGAGGCTCTATGGCTACACCTTC. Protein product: CASSPGGRLYGYTF.

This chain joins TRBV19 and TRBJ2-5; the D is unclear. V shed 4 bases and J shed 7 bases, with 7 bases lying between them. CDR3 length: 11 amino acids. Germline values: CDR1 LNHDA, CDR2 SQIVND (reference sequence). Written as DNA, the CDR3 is TGTGCCAGTAGTAAGTTAGGGACCCAGTACTTC. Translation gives CASSKLGTQYF.

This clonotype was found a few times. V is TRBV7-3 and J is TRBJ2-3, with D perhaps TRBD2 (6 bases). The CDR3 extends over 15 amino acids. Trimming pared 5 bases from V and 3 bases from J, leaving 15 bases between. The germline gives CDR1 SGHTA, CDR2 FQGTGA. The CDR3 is CASSLGGYKTDTQYF. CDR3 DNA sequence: TGTGCCAGCAGCCTAGGAGGGTACAAGACAGATACGCAGTATTTT.

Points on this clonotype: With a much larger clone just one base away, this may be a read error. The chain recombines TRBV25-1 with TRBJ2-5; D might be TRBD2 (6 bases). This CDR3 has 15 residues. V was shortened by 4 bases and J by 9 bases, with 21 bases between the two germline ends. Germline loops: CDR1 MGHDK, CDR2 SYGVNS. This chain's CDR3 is CASSAGQLRGEAQYF. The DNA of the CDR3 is TGTGCCAGCAGTGCCGGGCAACTACGTGGGGAGGCCCAGTACTTC.

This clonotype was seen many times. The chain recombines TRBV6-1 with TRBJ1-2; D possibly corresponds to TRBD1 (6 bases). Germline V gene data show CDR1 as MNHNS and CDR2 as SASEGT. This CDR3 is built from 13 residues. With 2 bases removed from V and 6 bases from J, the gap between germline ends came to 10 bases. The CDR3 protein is CASSELGHHGYTF. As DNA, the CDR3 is TGTGCCAGCAGTGAACTGGGACATCATGGCTACACCTTC.

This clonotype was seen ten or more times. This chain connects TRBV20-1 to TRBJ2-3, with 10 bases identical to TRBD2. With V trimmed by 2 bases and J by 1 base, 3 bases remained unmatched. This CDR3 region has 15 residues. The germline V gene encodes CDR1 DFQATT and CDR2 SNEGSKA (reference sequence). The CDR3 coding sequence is TGCAGTGCTAGACCTACTAGCGGGGGCACAGATACGCAGTATTTT. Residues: CSARPTSGGTDTQYF.

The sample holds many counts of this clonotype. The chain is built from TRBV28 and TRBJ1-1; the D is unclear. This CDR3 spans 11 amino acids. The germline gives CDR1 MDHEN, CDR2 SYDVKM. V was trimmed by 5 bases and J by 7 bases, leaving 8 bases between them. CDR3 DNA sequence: TGTGCCAGCAGTCTGGCCCATGAAGCTTTCTTT. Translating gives CASSLAHEAFF.

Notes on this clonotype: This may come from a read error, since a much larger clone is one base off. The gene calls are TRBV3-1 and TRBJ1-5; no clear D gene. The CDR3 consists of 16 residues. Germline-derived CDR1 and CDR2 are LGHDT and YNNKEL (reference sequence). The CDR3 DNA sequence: TGTGCCGGCAGCCAACGGACCGATGGGAACAATCAGCCCCAGCATTTT. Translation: CAGSQRTDGNNQPQHF.

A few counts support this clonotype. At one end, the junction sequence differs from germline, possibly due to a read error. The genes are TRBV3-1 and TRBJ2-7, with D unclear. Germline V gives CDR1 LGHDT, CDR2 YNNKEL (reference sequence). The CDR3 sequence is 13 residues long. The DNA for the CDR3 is TGTGCCAGCGGCCAAGACGAGGATTACGAGCAGTACTTC. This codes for CASGQDEDYEQYF.

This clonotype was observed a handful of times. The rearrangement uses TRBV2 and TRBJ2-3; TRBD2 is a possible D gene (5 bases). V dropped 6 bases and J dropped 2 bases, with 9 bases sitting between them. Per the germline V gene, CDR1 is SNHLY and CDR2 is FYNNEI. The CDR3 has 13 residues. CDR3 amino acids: CASRAEITDTQYF. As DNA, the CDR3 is TGTGCCAGCAGAGCGGAGATCACAGATACGCAGTATTTT.

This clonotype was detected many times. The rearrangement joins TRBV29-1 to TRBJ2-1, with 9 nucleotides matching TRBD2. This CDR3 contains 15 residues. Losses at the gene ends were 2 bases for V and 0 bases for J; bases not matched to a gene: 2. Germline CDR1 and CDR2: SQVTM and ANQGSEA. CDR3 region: CSVELAGRSYNEQFF. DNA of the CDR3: TGCAGCGTTGAACTAGCGGGGCGCTCCTACAATGAGCAGTTCTTC.

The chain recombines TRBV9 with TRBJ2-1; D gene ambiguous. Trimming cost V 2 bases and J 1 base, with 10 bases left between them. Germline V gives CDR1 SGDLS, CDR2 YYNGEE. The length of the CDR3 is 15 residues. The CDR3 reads CASSVRAQSYNEQFF. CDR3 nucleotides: TGTGCCAGCAGCGTCCGGGCCCAATCCTACAATGAGCAGTTCTTC.